This is a list of T cell receptor beta chains from one sample in a study of metastatic and nonmetastatic thyroid tumors. Through MiXCR, TCRdb re-clonotyped the PCR reads. This table holds about 40,000 clones, about 16% found once. Sequenced: blood. The receptors here all came from a female donor with papillary thyroid cancer or a benign thyroid nodule (not recorded which). Some clones in this sample may be carry-over from other donors' samples. CDR3s include the opening cysteine and the closing phenylalanine or tryptophan. Fields, in order: J gene, clone size, V gene, D gene, CDR3 protein, CDR3 DNA. D genes are given only for firm matches. A clone size is listed for some rows: how often the clone was seen (once, few, many), or a class if it is expanded.

j_call: TRBJ2-1; clone_size: few; v_call: TRBV15; d_call: NA; cdr3_aa: CATSRERVGSSYNEQFF; cdr3_nt: TGTGCCACCAGCAGAGAAAGGGTTGGGAGCTCCTACAATGAGCAGTTCTTC
j_call: TRBJ2-7; clone_size: medium-sized; v_call: TRBV30; d_call: TRBD2; cdr3_aa: CAWSTTSGYEQYF; cdr3_nt: TGTGCCTGGAGTACGACTAGCGGCTACGAGCAGTACTTC
j_call: TRBJ1-5; clone_size: many; v_call: TRBV24-1; d_call: NA; cdr3_aa: CATSAAANQPQHF; cdr3_nt: TGTGCCACCAGTGCAGCGGCGAATCAGCCCCAGCATTTT
j_call: TRBJ2-3; clone_size: NA; v_call: TRBV6-1; d_call: TRBD2; cdr3_aa: CASSTRSGGAYTQYF; cdr3_nt: TGTGCCAGCAGTACACGTAGCGGGGGAGCATATACGCAGTATTTT
j_call: TRBJ1-1; clone_size: NA; v_call: TRBV4-1; d_call: TRBD1; cdr3_aa: CASSQDPNRGGGNEAFF; cdr3_nt: TGCGCCAGCAGCCAAGATCCAAACAGGGGAGGGGGCAATGAAGCCTTCTTT
j_call: TRBJ2-6; clone_size: many; v_call: TRBV6-1; d_call: NA; cdr3_aa: CASSEEGGGANVLTF; cdr3_nt: TGTGCCAGCAGTGAAGAGGGGGGTGGGGCCAACGTCCTGACTTTC
j_call: TRBJ2-1; clone_size: few; v_call: TRBV12-3/TRBV12-4; d_call: TRBD2; cdr3_aa: CASSLCVAGPSYNERFF; cdr3_nt: TGTGCCAGCAGTTTATGTGTAGCGGGGCCCTCCTACAATGAGCGGTTCTTC
j_call: TRBJ2-3; clone_size: many; v_call: TRBV5-1; d_call: NA; cdr3_aa: CASSLQGSTDTQYF; cdr3_nt: TGCGCCAGCAGCTTGCAGGGAAGCACAGATACGCAGTATTTT
j_call: TRBJ1-4; clone_size: many; v_call: TRBV2; d_call: TRBD1; cdr3_aa: CASSTQGATNEKLFF; cdr3_nt: TGTGCCAGCAGTACCCAGGGGGCGACTAATGAAAAACTGTTTTTT
j_call: TRBJ2-7; clone_size: many; v_call: TRBV5-4; d_call: NA; cdr3_aa: CASSLDRTYEQYF; cdr3_nt: TGTGCCAGCAGCTTGGACAGAACCTACGAGCAGTACTTC